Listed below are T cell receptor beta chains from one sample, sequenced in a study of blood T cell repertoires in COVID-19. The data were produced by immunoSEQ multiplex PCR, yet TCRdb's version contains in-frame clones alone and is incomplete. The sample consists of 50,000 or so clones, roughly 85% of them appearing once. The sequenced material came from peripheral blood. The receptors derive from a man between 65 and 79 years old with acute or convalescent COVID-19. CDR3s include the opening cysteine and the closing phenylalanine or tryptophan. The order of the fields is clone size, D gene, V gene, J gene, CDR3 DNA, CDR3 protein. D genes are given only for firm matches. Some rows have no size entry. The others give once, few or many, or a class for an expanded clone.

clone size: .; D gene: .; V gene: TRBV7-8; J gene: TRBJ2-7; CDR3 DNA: TGTGCCAGCAGCCTGGGCCAGGTGGGCTACGAGCAGTACTTC; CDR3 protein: CASSLGQVGYEQYF
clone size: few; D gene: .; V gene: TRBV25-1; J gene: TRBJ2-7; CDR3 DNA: TGTGCCAGCAGTTTGGGAGGAGGGTACGAGCAGTACTTC; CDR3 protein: CASSLGGGYEQYF
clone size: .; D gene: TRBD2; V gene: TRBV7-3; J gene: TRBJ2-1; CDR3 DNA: TGTGCCAGCAGCTTACTAGCGGGGGTCCCCAATGAGCAGTTCTTC; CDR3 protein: CASSLLAGVPNEQFF
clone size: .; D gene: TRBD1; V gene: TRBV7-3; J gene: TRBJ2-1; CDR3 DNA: TGTGCCAGCAGCGCTGGACAGGGCAGCTACAATGAGCAGTTCTTC; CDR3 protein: CASSAGQGSYNEQFF
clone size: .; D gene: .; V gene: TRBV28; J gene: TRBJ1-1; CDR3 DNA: TGTGCCAGCATTATCAGGGCGGGGCTGAACACTGAAGCTTTCTTT; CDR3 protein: CASIIRAGLNTEAFF
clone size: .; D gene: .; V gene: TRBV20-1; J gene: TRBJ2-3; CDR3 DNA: TGCAGTGCTTCTCCCGGAGGTACGCAGTATTTT; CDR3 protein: CSASPGGTQYF
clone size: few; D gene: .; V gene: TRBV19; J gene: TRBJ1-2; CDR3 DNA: TGTGCCAGTAGTATAACAGGACAGCCCAACTATGGCTACACCTTC; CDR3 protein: CASSITGQPNYGYTF
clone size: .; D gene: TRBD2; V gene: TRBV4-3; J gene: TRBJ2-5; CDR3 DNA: TGCGCCAGCAGCCAAGTAATAATAGCGGGAGCAGAGACCCAGTACTTC; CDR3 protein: CASSQVIIAGAETQYF
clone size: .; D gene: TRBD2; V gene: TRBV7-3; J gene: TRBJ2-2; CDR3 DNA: TGTGCCAGCAGCTTCGGACTAGCTTCCGGGGAGCTGTTTTTT; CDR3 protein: CASSFGLASGELFF
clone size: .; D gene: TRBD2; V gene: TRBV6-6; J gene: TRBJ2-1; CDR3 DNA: TGTGCCAGCTCACGACCTAGCGGGGTAGACAATGAGCAGTTCTTC; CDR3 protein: CASSRPSGVDNEQFF
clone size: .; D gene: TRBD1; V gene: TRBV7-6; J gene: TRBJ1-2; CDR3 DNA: TGTGCCAGCAGCTTCAATACAGGGGTGGATGGCTACACCTTC; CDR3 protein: CASSFNTGVDGYTF